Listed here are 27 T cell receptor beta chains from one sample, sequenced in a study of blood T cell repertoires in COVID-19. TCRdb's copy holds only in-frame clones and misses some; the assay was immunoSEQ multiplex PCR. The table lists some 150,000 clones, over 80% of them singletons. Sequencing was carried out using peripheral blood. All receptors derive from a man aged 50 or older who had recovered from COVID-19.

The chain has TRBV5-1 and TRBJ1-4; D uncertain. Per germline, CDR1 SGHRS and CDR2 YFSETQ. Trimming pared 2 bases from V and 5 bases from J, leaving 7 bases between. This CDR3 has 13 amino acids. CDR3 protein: CASSFSENEKLFF. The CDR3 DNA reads TGCGCCAGCAGCTTCAGTGAAAATGAAAAACTGTTTTTT. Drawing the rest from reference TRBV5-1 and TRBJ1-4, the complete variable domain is KAGVTQTPRYLIKTRGQQVTLSCSPISGHRSVSWYQQTPGQGLQFLFEYFSETQRNKGNFPGRFSGRQFSNSRSEMNVSTLELGDSALYLCASSFSENEKLFFGSGTQLSVL.

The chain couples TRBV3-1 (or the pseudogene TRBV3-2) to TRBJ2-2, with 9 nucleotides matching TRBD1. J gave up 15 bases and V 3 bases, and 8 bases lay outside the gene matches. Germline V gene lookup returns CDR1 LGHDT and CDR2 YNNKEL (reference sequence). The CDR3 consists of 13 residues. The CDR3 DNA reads TGTGCCAGCAGCCAGCCGGGACAGGGTAAGGTGTTTTTT. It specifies CASSQPGQGKVFF.

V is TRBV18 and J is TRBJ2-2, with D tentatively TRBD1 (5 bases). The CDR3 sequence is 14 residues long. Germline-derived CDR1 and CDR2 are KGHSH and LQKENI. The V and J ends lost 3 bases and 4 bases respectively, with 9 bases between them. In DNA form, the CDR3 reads TGTGCCAGCTCACCGTTCAGGGTCACCGGGGAGCTGTTTTTT. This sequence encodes CASSPFRVTGELFF.

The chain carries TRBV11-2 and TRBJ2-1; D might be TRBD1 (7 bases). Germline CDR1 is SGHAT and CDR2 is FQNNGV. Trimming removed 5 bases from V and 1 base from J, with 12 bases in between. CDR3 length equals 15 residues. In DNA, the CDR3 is TGTGCCAGCAGCCGGGGGACAGATTCCTACAATGAGCAGTTCTTC. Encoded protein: CASSRGTDSYNEQFF.

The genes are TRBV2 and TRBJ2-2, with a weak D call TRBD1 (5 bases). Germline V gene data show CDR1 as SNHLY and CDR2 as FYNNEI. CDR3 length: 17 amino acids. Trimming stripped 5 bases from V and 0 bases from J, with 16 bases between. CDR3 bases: TGTGCCAGCAGTACTCCTCTTCAGGGCCCGAACACCGGGGAGCTGTTTTTT. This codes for CASSTPLQGPNTGELFF.

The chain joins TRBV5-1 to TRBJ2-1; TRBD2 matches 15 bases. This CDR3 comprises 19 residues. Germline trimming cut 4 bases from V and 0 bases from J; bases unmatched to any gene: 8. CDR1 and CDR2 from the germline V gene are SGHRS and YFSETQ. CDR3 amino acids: CASSKGLAGGRSSYNEQFF. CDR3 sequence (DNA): TGCGCCAGCAGCAAGGGACTAGCGGGGGGCAGGAGCTCCTACAATGAGCAGTTCTTC.

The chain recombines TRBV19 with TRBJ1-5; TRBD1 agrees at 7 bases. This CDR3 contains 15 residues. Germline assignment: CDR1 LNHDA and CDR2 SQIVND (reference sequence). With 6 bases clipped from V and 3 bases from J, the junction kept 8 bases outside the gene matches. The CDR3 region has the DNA TGTGCCAGTAGGGCATTACAGGGGAACAATCAGCCCCAGCATTTT. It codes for CASRALQGNNQPQHF.

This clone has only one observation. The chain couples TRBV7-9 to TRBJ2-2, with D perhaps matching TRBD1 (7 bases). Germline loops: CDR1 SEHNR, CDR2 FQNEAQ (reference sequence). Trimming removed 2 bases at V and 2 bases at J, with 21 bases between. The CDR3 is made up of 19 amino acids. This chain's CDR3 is CASSLPRGAPIINTGELFF. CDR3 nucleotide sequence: TGTGCCAGCAGCTTACCCAGGGGGGCCCCCATTATCAACACCGGGGAGCTGTTTTTT. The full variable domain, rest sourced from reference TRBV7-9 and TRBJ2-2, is DTGVSQNPRHKITKRGQNVTFRCDPISEHNRLYWYRQTLGQGPEFLTYFQNEAQLEKSRLLSDRFSAERPKGSFSTLEIQRTEQGDSAMYLCASSLPRGAPIINTGELFFGEGSRLTVL.

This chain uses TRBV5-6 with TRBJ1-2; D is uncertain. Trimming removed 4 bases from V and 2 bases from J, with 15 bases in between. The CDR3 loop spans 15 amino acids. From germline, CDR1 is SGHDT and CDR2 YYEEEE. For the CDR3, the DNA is TGTGCCAGCAGCCCCGGCCACAGTTCCAACTATGGCTACACCTTC. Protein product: CASSPGHSSNYGYTF.

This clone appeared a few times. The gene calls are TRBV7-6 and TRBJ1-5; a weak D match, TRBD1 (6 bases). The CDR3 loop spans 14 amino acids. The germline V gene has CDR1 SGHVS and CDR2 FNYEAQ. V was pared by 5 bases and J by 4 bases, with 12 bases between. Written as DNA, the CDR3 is TGTGCCAGCAGCAGGGCCAGGGGTAATCAGCCCCAGCATTTT. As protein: CASSRARGNQPQHF.

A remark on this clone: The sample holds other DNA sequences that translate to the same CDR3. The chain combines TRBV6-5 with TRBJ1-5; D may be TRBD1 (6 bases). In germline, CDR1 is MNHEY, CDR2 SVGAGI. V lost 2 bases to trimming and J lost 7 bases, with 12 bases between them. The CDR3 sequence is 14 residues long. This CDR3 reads CASSYGGRGQPQHF. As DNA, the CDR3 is TGTGCCAGCAGTTACGGGGGCAGGGGACAGCCCCAGCATTTT.

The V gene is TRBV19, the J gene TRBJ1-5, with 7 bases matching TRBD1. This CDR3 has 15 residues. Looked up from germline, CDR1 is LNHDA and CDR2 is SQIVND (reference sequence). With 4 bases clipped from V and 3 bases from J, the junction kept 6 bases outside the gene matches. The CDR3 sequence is CASSTKQGNNQPQHF. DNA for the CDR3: TGTGCCAGTAGTACGAAACAGGGGAACAATCAGCCCCAGCATTTT.

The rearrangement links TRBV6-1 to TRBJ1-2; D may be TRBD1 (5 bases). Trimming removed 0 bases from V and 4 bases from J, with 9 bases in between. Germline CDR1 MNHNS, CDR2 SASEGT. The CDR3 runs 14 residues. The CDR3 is CASSEARTLYGYTF. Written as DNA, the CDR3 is TGTGCCAGCAGTGAAGCAAGGACACTCTATGGCTACACCTTC.

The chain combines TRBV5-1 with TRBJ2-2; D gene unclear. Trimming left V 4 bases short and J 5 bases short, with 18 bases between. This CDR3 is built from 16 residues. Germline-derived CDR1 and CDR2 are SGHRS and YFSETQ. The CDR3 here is CASSREVPRQTGELFF. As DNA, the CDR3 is TGCGCCAGCAGCCGTGAGGTACCACGTCAGACCGGGGAGCTGTTTTTT.

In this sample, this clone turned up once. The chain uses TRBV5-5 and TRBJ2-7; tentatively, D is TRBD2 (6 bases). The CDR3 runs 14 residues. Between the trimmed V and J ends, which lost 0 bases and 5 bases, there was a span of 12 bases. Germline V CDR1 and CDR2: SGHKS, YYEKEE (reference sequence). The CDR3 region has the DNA TGTGCCAGCAGCTTGGCGGAGGGACCCAACGAGCAGTACTTC. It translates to CASSLAEGPNEQYF.

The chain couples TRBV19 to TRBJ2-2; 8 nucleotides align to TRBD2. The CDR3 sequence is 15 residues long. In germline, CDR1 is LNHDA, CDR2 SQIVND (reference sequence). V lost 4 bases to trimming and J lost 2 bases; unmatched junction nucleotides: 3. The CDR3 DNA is TGTGCCAGTAGTAGCGGGGGGACTAACACCGGGGAGCTGTTTTTT. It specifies CASSSGGTNTGELFF.

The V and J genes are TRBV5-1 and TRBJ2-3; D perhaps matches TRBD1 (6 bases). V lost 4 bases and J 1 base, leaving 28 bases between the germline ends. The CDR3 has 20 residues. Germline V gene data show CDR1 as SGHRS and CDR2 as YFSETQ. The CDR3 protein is CASSLRGAGDPTLGTDTQYF. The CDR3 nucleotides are TGCGCCAGCAGCCTCCGAGGCGCAGGGGACCCAACTCTAGGCACAGATACGCAGTATTTT.

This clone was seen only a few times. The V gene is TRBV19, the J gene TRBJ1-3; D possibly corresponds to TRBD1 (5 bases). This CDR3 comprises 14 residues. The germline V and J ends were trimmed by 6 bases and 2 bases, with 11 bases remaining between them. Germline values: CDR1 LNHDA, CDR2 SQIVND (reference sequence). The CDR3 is CASSMTVTGNTIYF. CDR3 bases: TGTGCCAGTAGCATGACAGTCACTGGAAACACCATATATTTT.

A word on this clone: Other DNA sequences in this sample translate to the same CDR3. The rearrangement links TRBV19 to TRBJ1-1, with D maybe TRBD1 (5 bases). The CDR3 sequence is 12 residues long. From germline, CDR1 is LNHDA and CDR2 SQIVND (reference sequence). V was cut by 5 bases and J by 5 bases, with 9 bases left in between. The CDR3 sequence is CASSSGGTEAFF. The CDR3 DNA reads TGTGCCAGTAGTTCGGGGGGGACTGAAGCTTTCTTT.

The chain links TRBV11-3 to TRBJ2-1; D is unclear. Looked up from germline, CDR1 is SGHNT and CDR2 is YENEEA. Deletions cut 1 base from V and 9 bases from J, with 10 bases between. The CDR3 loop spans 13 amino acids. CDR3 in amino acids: CASSLVRLGEQFF. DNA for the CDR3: TGTGCCAGCAGCTTAGTGAGGTTAGGTGAGCAGTTCTTC.

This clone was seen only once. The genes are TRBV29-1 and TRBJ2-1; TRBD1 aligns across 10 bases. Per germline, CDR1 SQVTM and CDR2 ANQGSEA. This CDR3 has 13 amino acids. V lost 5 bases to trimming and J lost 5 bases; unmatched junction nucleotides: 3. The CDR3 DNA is TGCAGCGTTCGGGACAGGGGAGACAATGAGCAGTTCTTC. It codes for CSVRDRGDNEQFF.

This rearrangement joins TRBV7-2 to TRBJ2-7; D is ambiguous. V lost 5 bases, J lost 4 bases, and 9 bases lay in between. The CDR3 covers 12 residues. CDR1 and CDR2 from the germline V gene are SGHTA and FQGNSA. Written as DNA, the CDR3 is TGTGCCAGCAGCCCCCAGGATTACGAGCAGTACTTC. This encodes CASSPQDYEQYF.

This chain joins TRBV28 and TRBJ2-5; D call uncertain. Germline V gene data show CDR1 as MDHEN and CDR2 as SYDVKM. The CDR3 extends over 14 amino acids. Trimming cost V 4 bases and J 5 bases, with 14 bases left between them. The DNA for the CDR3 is TGTGCCAGCAGTTCCCAGAACAGACGGGAGACCCAGTACTTC. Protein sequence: CASSSQNRRETQYF.

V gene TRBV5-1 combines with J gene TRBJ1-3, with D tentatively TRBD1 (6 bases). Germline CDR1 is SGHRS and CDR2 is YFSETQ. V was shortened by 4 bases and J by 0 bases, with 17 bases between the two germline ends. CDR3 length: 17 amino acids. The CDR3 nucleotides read TGCGCCAGCAGCCCGGCCAGGGACACCGACTCTGGAAACACCATATATTTT. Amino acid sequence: CASSPARDTDSGNTIYF.

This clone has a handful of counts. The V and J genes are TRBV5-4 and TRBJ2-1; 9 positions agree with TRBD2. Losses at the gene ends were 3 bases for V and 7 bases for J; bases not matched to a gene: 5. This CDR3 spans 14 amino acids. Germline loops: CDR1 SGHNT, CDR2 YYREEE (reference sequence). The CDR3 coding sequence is TGTGCCAGCAGCTCCGGGACTAGCCCTAATGAGCAGTTCTTC. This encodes CASSSGTSPNEQFF.

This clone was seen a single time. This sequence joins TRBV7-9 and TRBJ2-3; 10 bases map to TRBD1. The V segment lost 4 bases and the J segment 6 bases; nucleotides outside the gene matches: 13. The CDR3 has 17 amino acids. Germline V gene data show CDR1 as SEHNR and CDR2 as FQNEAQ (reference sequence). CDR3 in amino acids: CASSSSGQGIQGDTQYF. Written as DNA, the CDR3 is TGTGCCAGCAGCTCCTCGGGACAGGGGATTCAGGGTGATACGCAGTATTTT.

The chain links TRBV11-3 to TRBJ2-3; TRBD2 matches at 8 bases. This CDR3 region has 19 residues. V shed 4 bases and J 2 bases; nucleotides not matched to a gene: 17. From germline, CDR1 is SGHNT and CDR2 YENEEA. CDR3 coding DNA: TGTGCCAGCAGCTCCCTCAACCCTTGGGGCGGGGGGATCACAGATACGCAGTATTTT. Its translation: CASSSLNPWGGGITDTQYF.